The 24 T cell receptor beta chains below were found in one sample sequenced in a study of T cells in Graves' hyperthyroidism and ophthalmopathy. Amplified regions were TCR beta CDR3 sequences from RNA transcripts. TCR CDR3 underwent first-round RT-PCR with the HTBI primer set. TCRdb independently ran MiXCR on the multiplex PCR reads; one entry per CDR3 protein. This sample has about 59,000 distinct CDR3 sequences, with around 50% found just once. The sequenced sample was blood. The origin of the receptors is a woman aged 55-70 years with Graves' ophthalmopathy.

This clonotype has ten or more counts. This sequence may be a read error, since a much larger clone differs from it by one base. V and J are TRBV25-1 and TRBJ1-6; no reliable D call. V dropped 8 bases and J dropped 1 base, with 9 bases sitting between them. Germline assignment: CDR1 MGHDK and CDR2 SYGVNS. This CDR3 has 14 residues. The CDR3 protein is CASQRGSYNSPLHF. In DNA form, the CDR3 reads TGTGCCAGCCAACGGGGTTCCTATAATTCACCCCTCCACTTT.

This clonotype showed up many times. A much larger clone sits a single nucleotide away, making a read error possible. The chain joins TRBV20-1 to TRBJ1-1, with TRBD1 matching 7 bases. This CDR3 is built from 14 residues. Germline CDR1 is DFQATT and CDR2 is SNEGSKA (reference sequence). Unmatched junction bases numbered 8, after V lost 1 base and J lost 6 bases. The CDR3 is CSARVAGGDAEAFF. DNA of the CDR3: TGCAGTGCTAGAGTGGCAGGGGGTGACGCTGAAGCTTTCTTT.

In its sample, this clonotype was seen many times. V gene TRBV6-2 or TRBV6-3 combines with J gene TRBJ2-5, with no clear D. V lost 0 bases and J 2 bases, leaving 13 bases between the germline ends. The germline gives CDR1 MNHEY, CDR2 SVGEGT. The CDR3 runs 16 residues. The CDR3 region is CASSYSDQVLQETQYF. The CDR3 DNA is TGTGCCAGCAGTTACTCCGATCAGGTACTGCAAGAGACCCAGTACTTC.

This chain connects TRBV5-1 to TRBJ2-3; 10 bases fit TRBD1. V lost 5 bases and J lost 4; bases outside the gene matches: 7. This CDR3 comprises 15 residues. Germline V lookup: CDR1 SGHRS, CDR2 YFSETQ. The CDR3 here is CASSPGQGSPDTQYF. CDR3 nucleotide sequence: TGCGCCAGCAGTCCGGGACAGGGGTCCCCAGATACGCAGTATTTT.

This clonotype turned up a few times. This chain uses TRBV7-2 with TRBJ1-6; the D gene is possibly TRBD1 (5 bases). There are 13 residues in the CDR3. Germline V gene sequence: CDR1 SGHTA, CDR2 FQGNSA. V was shortened by 8 bases and J by 6 bases, with 11 bases between the two germline ends. CDR3: CASQTVFNSPLHF. In DNA, the CDR3 is TGTGCCAGCCAGACAGTATTTAATTCACCCCTCCACTTT.

J is TRBJ2-1 and V is TRBV24-1; D is ambiguous. The germline V gene encodes CDR1 KGHDR and CDR2 SFDVKD. Trimming took off 4 bases at V and 7 bases at J, with 4 bases between the two ends. This CDR3 has 11 amino acids. The CDR3 spells CATSERNEQFF. CDR3 bases: TGTGCCACCAGTGAGAGAAATGAGCAGTTCTTC.

About this clonotype: Compared with germline, one end of the junction differs, possibly owing to a read error. The rearrangement uses TRBV6-6 and TRBJ1-1, with D possibly matching TRBD1 (5 bases). The CDR3 loop spans 15 amino acids. Germline assignment: CDR1 MNHNY and CDR2 SVGAGI (reference sequence). The CDR3: CANRYPGRPNAEAFF. The CDR3 DNA sequence: TGTGCCAACAGATACCCGGGACGGCCGAACGCTGAAGCTTTCTTT.

J is TRBJ1-2 and V is TRBV19, with 9 bases aligning to TRBD1. This CDR3 spans 13 amino acids. Germline V gene data show CDR1 as LNHDA and CDR2 as SQIVND (reference sequence). V gave up 6 bases and J gave up 5 bases; unmatched junction bases: 4. The CDR3 DNA reads TGTGCCAGTAGGTCGGGACAGGGATATGGCTACACCTTC. This translates into CASRSGQGYGYTF. Full variable domain (rest looked up from reference TRBV19 and TRBJ1-2): DGGITQSPKYLFRKEGQNVTLSCEQNLNHDAMYWYRQDPGQGLRLIYYSQIVNDFQKGDIAEGYSVSREKKESFPLTVTSAQKNPTAFYLCASRSGQGYGYTFGSGTRLTVV.

This clonotype was counted many times. CDR3 residues: CSAREQAANYGYTF. The CDR3 DNA follows: TGCAGTGCTAGAGAACAGGCAGCTAACTATGGCTACACCTTC. The chain has TRBV20-1 and TRBJ1-2; possibly TRBD1 for D (5 bases). Germline-derived CDR1 and CDR2 are DFQATT and SNEGSKA (reference sequence). This CDR3 is built from 14 residues. V was clipped by 0 bases and J by 0 bases, with 8 bases between them.

This clonotype was counted a single time. V and J are TRBV2 and TRBJ2-2; unclear D gene. Germline V gene lookup returns CDR1 SNHLY and CDR2 FYNNEI. V was shortened by 5 bases and J by 6 bases, with 13 bases between the two germline ends. The CDR3 covers 14 residues. CDR3 protein: CASSTLPPSGELFF. CDR3 sequence (DNA): TGTGCCAGCAGTACTCTACCGCCTTCCGGGGAGCTGTTTTTT. The whole variable domain, remainder taken from reference TRBV2 and TRBJ2-2, is EPEVTQTPSHQVTQMGQEVILRCVPISNHLYFYWYRQILGQKVEFLVSFYNNEISEKSEIFDDQFSVERPDGSNFTLKIRSTKLEDSAMYFCASSTLPPSGELFFGEGSRLTVL.

There are many counts of this clonotype. This chain links TRBV2 with TRBJ1-1, with a tentative D call TRBD1 (5 bases). V shed 7 bases and J shed 7 bases, with 16 bases lying between them. This CDR3 has 13 residues. Germline assignment: CDR1 SNHLY and CDR2 FYNNEI. CDR3 nucleotides: TGTGCCAGCAACCTAAATGCGGGGGATGAAGCTTTCTTT. Translation gives CASNLNAGDEAFF.

With regard to this clonotype: Because it lacks the conserved phenylalanine or tryptophan at the end, this CDR3 is likely a read error. V and J are TRBV9 and TRBJ1-4, with D unresolved. The CDR3 has 14 residues. Germline loops: CDR1 SGDLS, CDR2 YYNGEE. As DNA, the CDR3 is TGTGCCAGCAGCCAAGCTGGGGAAGGTGAAGAACTGTTTTCT. Translated: CASSQAGEGEELFS.

The chain joins TRBV10-3 to TRBJ2-5, with TRBD2 matching 9 bases. The DNA end lines up better with TRBJ2-1; the J call may be wrong. This CDR3 region has 14 residues. Germline CDR1 reads ENHRY; CDR2 reads SYGVKD. This chain's CDR3 is CATGESLAGDEQFF. In nucleotides, the CDR3 is TGTGCCACCGGGGAGTCGTTAGCGGGGGACGAGCAGTTCTTC.

CDR3 sequence reads: CASSLSAATGNNEQFF. Written as DNA, the CDR3 is TGTGCCAGCAGCTTGTCAGCAGCAACAGGGAACAATGAGCAGTTCTTC. V usage is TRBV5-4 and J usage is TRBJ2-1; possibly TRBD1 for D (6 bases). The germline V gene encodes CDR1 SGHNT and CDR2 YYREEE (reference sequence). This CDR3 has 16 residues. Trimming stripped 1 base from V and 5 bases from J, with 16 bases between.

This clonotype was recorded at least ten times. The chain recombines TRBV4-3 with TRBJ1-1; D unclear. Germline V gene sequence: CDR1 LGHNA, CDR2 YSLEER. Deletions cut 1 base from V and 4 bases from J, with 16 bases between. The CDR3 runs 16 residues. This CDR3 reads CASSQGVNEGSTEAFF. The CDR3 coding sequence is TGCGCCAGCAGCCAAGGCGTGAATGAGGGCAGCACTGAAGCTTTCTTT.

This clonotype has a count of ten or more. Here the CDR3 DNA reads TGCGCCAGCAGGACTAGCGGGAGAGCCTCCTACAATGAGCAGTTCTTC. Translating it yields CASRTSGRASYNEQFF. The chain employs TRBV5-1 and TRBJ2-1; 12 bases map to TRBD2. J was trimmed by 0 bases and V by 5 bases; bases with no gene match: 3. The CDR3 spans 16 residues. Germline values: CDR1 SGHRS, CDR2 YFSETQ. The entire variable domain, with the rest obtained from reference TRBV5-1 and TRBJ2-1, is as follows: KAGVTQTPRYLIKTRGQQVTLSCSPISGHRSVSWYQQTPGQGLQFLFEYFSETQRNKGNFPGRFSGRQFSNSRSEMNVSTLELGDSALYLCASRTSGRASYNEQFFGPGTRLTVL.

This chain joins TRBV28 and TRBJ2-3; TRBD2 matches 8 bases. The CDR3 loop spans 14 amino acids. The V gene end was trimmed by 6 bases and the J gene end by 1 base; junction bases not matched to a gene: 3. CDR1 MDHEN and CDR2 SYDVKM come from the germline V gene. In nucleotides, the CDR3 is TGTGCCAGCAGGCCAGCGGGAGGCACAGATACGCAGTATTTT. Its protein product is CASRPAGGTDTQYF.

The CDR3 DNA follows: TGTGCCAGCAGCTTAGGGGGGGCCCAGTTCTTC. Protein: CASSLGGAQFF. The J gene is TRBJ2-1, the V gene TRBV7-2; either TRBD1 or TRBD2 may fit D (6 bases each). Germline lookup yields CDR1 SGHTA and CDR2 FQGNSA. Trimming pared 1 base from V and 13 bases from J, leaving 8 bases between. This CDR3 is built from 11 residues.

This chain links TRBV6-1 with TRBJ1-2; D is unclear. Trimming took 3 bases from V and 8 from J, leaving 13 bases between them. The CDR3 covers 13 residues. Germline CDR1 reads MNHNS; CDR2 reads SASEGT. CDR3 coding DNA: TGTGCCAGCAGTGAGTTTGCGGGGTACGGCTACACCTTC. This translates into CASSEFAGYGYTF.

This clonotype was detected many times. The V call is TRBV9, the J call TRBJ2-1; 7 bases match TRBD1. The CDR3 is 17 amino acids. In germline, CDR1 is SGDLS, CDR2 YYNGEE. V shed 0 bases, J shed 4 bases, and the junction held 10 bases outside the gene matches. CDR3 coding DNA: TGTGCCAGCAGCGTAGCGCTCGACAGGGAAGGGTACAATGAGCAGTTCTTC. Translated, it gives CASSVALDREGYNEQFF.

This clonotype is medium-sized. The J gene is TRBJ1-2, the V gene TRBV24-1; 10 bases match TRBD1. Germline values: CDR1 KGHDR, CDR2 SFDVKD. V shed 3 bases and J 7 bases; nucleotides not matched to a gene: 1. The CDR3 length is 13 residues. The CDR3 region has the DNA TGTGCCACCAGTGATGGGACAGGGGTTGGCTACACCTTC. This gives the protein CATSDGTGVGYTF.

Comments on this clonotype: Here the CDR3 omits its conserved ending phenylalanine or tryptophan, so a read error is the likely source. Because the CDR3's place on the DNA is in doubt, the DNA is left out and the CDR3 is given as listed by TCRdb. CDR3 loop: CASSDLPSG. The chain uses TRBV10-1 and TRBJ2-7; the D call of TRBD2 is as the table states it, not checked on the DNA. The germline V gene has CDR1 WNHNN and CDR2 SYGVQD (reference sequence). Ends included, the CDR3 has 9 residues.

This clonotype was picked up many times. The rearrangement joins TRBV4-2 to TRBJ2-5; the match to TRBD2 covers 7 bases. This CDR3 is 15 amino acids long. Germline V CDR1 and CDR2: LGHNA, YNFKEQ. Trimming removed 3 bases from V and 5 bases from J; junction bases left unmatched: 9. This chain's CDR3 is CASSQGTNPRETQYF. The CDR3 region has the DNA TGTGCCAGCAGCCAGGGGACTAACCCTCGGGAGACCCAGTACTTC.

This rearrangement joins TRBV20-1 to TRBJ2-5; 7 positions match TRBD1. The CDR3 is 14 residues long. V was pared by 3 bases and J by 9 bases, with 13 bases of the junction left unmatched. Germline assignment: CDR1 DFQATT and CDR2 SNEGSKA (reference sequence). CDR3 DNA sequence: TGCAGTGCTAGTGCGCAGGGGGTAAATCAGCCCCAGTACTTC. It specifies CSASAQGVNQPQYF.